These 8 T cell receptor beta chains were sequenced from one sample in a study of shared clonotypes between healthy human individuals. TCRdb keeps only in-frame clones here, not all; method: immunoSEQ multiplex PCR. The sample has about 1.5 million clones; approximately 98% are singletons. The source material was naive CD4+ T cells sorted from blood. The subset here: CD45RA+ positively selected. These receptors were collected from a man aged 25-45 years in good health.

The chain links TRBV10-3 to TRBJ2-1, with a tentative D call TRBD1 (8 bases). Trimming removed 5 bases at V and 2 bases at J, with 13 bases between. The CDR3 is 15 residues long. Germline values: CDR1 ENHRY, CDR2 SYGVKD. DNA for the CDR3: TGTGCCATCAGTCAGGGGGCGGGAGCCTACAATGAGCAGTTCTTC. This translates into CAISQGAGAYNEQFF.

The chain joins TRBV27 to TRBJ2-7, with a tentative D call TRBD1 (6 bases). Germline V gives CDR1 MNHEY, CDR2 SMNVEV (reference sequence). The V gene lost 4 bases and the J gene lost 2 bases, with 12 bases spanning the gap. This CDR3 spans 14 amino acids. CDR3 in amino acids: CASSYRALTYEQYF. Here the CDR3 DNA reads TGTGCCAGCAGTTACAGGGCCCTGACCTACGAGCAGTACTTC.

The CDR3 loop is CASRKGEVEQYF. For the CDR3, the DNA is TGTGCCAGCAGAAAGGGGGAGGTCGAGCAGTACTTC. This chain uses TRBV28 with TRBJ2-7; the D call may be TRBD1 or TRBD2 (6 bases each). Germline V lookup: CDR1 MDHEN, CDR2 SYDVKM. The CDR3 is made up of 12 amino acids. V was cut by 6 bases and J by 6 bases, with 12 bases left in between. Based on the CDR3 plus reference TRBV28 and TRBJ2-7, the full variable domain is DVKVTQSSRYLVKRTGEKVFLECVQDMDHENMFWYRQDPGLGLRLIYFSYDVKMKEKGDIPEGYSVSREKKERFSLILESASTNQTSMYLCASRKGEVEQYFGPGTRLTVT.

V gene TRBV5-4 combines with J gene TRBJ1-5; D is possibly TRBD1 (5 bases). CDR1 is SGHNT, CDR2 YYREEE, per germline (reference sequence). This CDR3 has 14 residues. V lost 3 bases to trimming and J lost 4 bases, with 11 bases between them. The CDR3 sequence: CASSWGGDNQPQHF. Here the CDR3 DNA reads TGTGCCAGCAGCTGGGGGGGAGATAATCAGCCCCAGCATTTT.

The rearrangement joins TRBV6-5 to TRBJ1-2; D possibly corresponds to TRBD1 (6 bases). Trimming left V 6 bases short and J 3 bases short, with 14 bases between. The V gene's germline CDR1 is MNHEY and CDR2 SVGAGI. The CDR3 runs 14 residues. CDR3 sequence (DNA): TGTGCCAGCAGCTACAGGGTGTGGGACTATGGCTACACCTTC. Its translation: CASSYRVWDYGYTF.

This chain uses TRBV10-2 with TRBJ2-7; 10 bases align to TRBD2. Germline loops: CDR1 WSHSY, CDR2 SAAADI. J lost 4 bases, V lost 4 bases, and 7 bases had no gene match. This CDR3 has 15 amino acids. Written as DNA, the CDR3 is TGCGCCAGCAGTGCCCTAGCGGGAGATGGGTACGAGCAGTACTTC. Protein: CASSALAGDGYEQYF.

This sequence joins TRBV2 and TRBJ2-1; D is uncertain. The germline V gene encodes CDR1 SNHLY and CDR2 FYNNEI. CDR3 length equals 13 residues. V was clipped by 8 bases and J by 7 bases, with 15 bases between them. CDR3 residues: CASWASYENEQFF. The DNA for the CDR3 is TGTGCCAGCTGGGCATCCTATGAGAATGAGCAGTTCTTC.

On this clone: Additional DNA sequences in this sample encode the identical CDR3. The chain combines TRBV9 with TRBJ2-2; TRBD1 is a possible D gene (6 bases). This CDR3 region has 16 residues. The germline V gene has CDR1 SGDLS and CDR2 YYNGEE. V was pared by 0 bases and J by 0 bases, with 9 bases between. CDR3 nucleotides: TGTGCCAGCAGCGTAGGGGGGCAGGCGAACACCGGGGAGCTGTTTTTT. Amino acid sequence: CASSVGGQANTGELFF.